This T cell receptor beta chain is from a study of cytomegalovirus exposure and HLA in healthy donors. Regarding the study as a whole: In a later analysis, 15,000 to 20,000 TCR beta sequences were associated with HLA alleles at 0.05 false discovery rate. CMV serostatus was the sole immune exposure information available. Likely technical artifact: a cluster of highly shared sequence variants.

The CDR3 is 15 amino acids. Trimming removed 3 bases from V and 4 bases from J, with 15 bases in between. Germline values: CDR1 MDHEN, CDR2 SYDVKM. It was with 60 Vbeta and 13 Jbeta primers that the PCR ran. Repertoires were generated with immunoSEQ multiplex PCR, while TCRdb's copy carries only in-frame clones and drops some. The table has about 120,000 clones, roughly 70% seen once. This clone came up a few times. The antigen is not known. The chain employs TRBV28 and TRBJ1-1; no firm D call. The TCR comes from a woman aged 40 to 50 in good health and CMV-seropositive. Sequenced: PBMCs. The chain's CDR3 is CASSFSGGFVTEAFF. In nucleotides, the CDR3 is TGTGCCAGCAGTTTTAGCGGAGGATTCGTCACTGAAGCTTTCTTT.